Shown below are 11 T cell receptor beta chains from a single sample sequenced in a study of shared clonotypes between healthy human individuals. Using immunoSEQ multiplex PCR, the repertoire was profiled, and TCRdb retains in-frame clones only, with some absent. Among fewer than 2.5 million clones, 93% were seen once, and the ten largest hold 0.35% to 0.45%. The sample was naive CD4+ T cells from PBMCs. Stated subset: CD45RA+ positively selected. The source of these receptors is a man younger than 35 in good health. Some clones in this sample may be carry-over from other donors' samples.

CDR3 amino acids: CASSSPAGGSYEQYF. In DNA form, the CDR3 reads TGCGCCAGCAGCTCCCCGGCGGGAGGGTCCTACGAGCAGTACTTC. V gene TRBV5-1 combines with J gene TRBJ2-7, with 9 bases lining up with TRBD2. CDR1 is SGHRS and CDR2 is YFSETQ in the germline V gene. This CDR3 is 15 amino acids long. The trim removed 3 bases at V and 1 base at J, leaving 5 bases unmatched.

The chain has TRBV28 and TRBJ2-1; the match to TRBD2 covers 8 bases. The CDR3 is 14 amino acids. The V segment lost 2 bases and the J segment 5 bases; nucleotides outside the gene matches: 2. Germline CDR1 is MDHEN and CDR2 is SYDVKM. The CDR3 here is CASSLSGGNNEQFF. CDR3 DNA sequence: TGTGCCAGCAGTTTAAGCGGGGGAAACAATGAGCAGTTCTTC.

The V and J genes are TRBV6-5 and TRBJ1-4; tentative D call: TRBD1 (5 bases). The CDR3 covers 14 residues. Per germline, CDR1 MNHEY and CDR2 SVGAGI. Trimming left V 5 bases short and J 6 bases short, with 13 bases between. CDR3 sequence reads: CASSRGLSDEKLFF. The CDR3, as DNA: TGTGCCAGCAGTCGGGGACTTTCGGATGAAAAACTGTTTTTT.

The chain is built from TRBV7-2 and TRBJ2-4, with D possibly matching TRBD2 (7 bases). Trimming removed 5 bases at V and 5 bases at J, with 25 bases between. The CDR3 is 18 amino acids. The germline CDR1 and CDR2 sequences are SGHTA and FQGNSA. The CDR3 DNA follows: TGTGCCAGCAGCCTGGGTGCTGTTTTTGGGGGGGCCCAAAACATTCAGTACTTC. Translation gives CASSLGAVFGGAQNIQYF. Looking up the rest from reference TRBV7-2 and TRBJ2-4 gives the full variable domain: GAGVSQSPSNKVTEKGKDVELRCDPISGHTALYWYRQSLGQGLEFLIYFQGNSAPDKSGLPSDRFSAERTGGSVSTLTIQRTQQEDSAVYLCASSLGAVFGGAQNIQYFGAGTRLSVL.

This sequence joins TRBV4-1 and TRBJ1-6, with D perhaps TRBD1 (5 bases). The germline V gene encodes CDR1 MGHRA and CDR2 YSYEKL. This CDR3 is built from 19 residues. Trimming removed 6 bases at V and 0 bases at J, with 21 bases between. The chain's CDR3 is CASRLTLGQTCSYNSPLHF. The CDR3 nucleotides read TGCGCCAGCAGGCTCACCCTGGGGCAGACGTGCTCCTATAATTCACCCCTCCACTTT.

The chain carries TRBV25-1 and TRBJ2-7, with D possibly matching TRBD2 (6 bases). The germline CDR1 and CDR2 sequences are MGHDK and SYGVNS. Trimming took off 6 bases at V and 2 bases at J, with 14 bases between the two ends. The CDR3 contains 14 residues. CDR3 coding DNA: TGTGCCAGCAGGTCAGCCGGGAGCACCTACGAGCAGTACTTC. It encodes CASRSAGSTYEQYF.

V is TRBV28 and J is TRBJ2-5; 8 positions agree with TRBD2. There are 13 residues in the CDR3. Germline CDR1 MDHEN, CDR2 SYDVKM. V shed 7 bases, J shed 4 bases, and the junction held 5 bases outside the gene matches. The CDR3 nucleotides are TGTGCCAGCAAGGGGAGCGGGAGAGAGACCCAGTACTTC. Amino acid sequence: CASKGSGRETQYF. Based on the CDR3 plus reference TRBV28 and TRBJ2-5, the full variable domain is DVKVTQSSRYLVKRTGEKVFLECVQDMDHENMFWYRQDPGLGLRLIYFSYDVKMKEKGDIPEGYSVSREKKERFSLILESASTNQTSMYLCASKGSGRETQYFGPGTRLLVL.

V is TRBV14 and J is TRBJ2-1; TRBD1 aligns across 7 bases. The junction had 8 bases not matched to a gene; V was cut back by 3 bases and J by 3 bases. In germline, CDR1 is SGHDN, CDR2 FVKESK. The CDR3 totals 16 residues. CDR3 sequence reads: CASSQWPGQYYNEQFF. The CDR3 DNA reads TGTGCCAGCAGCCAGTGGCCGGGACAGTACTACAATGAGCAGTTCTTC.

Note on this clone: The same CDR3 arises from other DNA sequences in this sample as well. The genes are TRBV5-1 and TRBJ1-4, with D possibly TRBD1 on 6 matching bases. V gave up 3 bases and J gave up 3 bases, with 9 bases separating them. The CDR3 length is 14 residues. The germline V gene encodes CDR1 SGHRS and CDR2 YFSETQ. CDR3 nucleotide sequence: TGCGCCAGCAGCTCCGGGGGGCCTAATGAAAAACTGTTTTTT. Protein product: CASSSGGPNEKLFF.

The chain recombines TRBV6-6 with TRBJ1-1, with TRBD1 as a possible D gene (6 bases). The V and J ends lost 7 bases and 3 bases respectively, with 15 bases between them. The CDR3 is 14 residues long. Germline CDR1 reads MNHNY; CDR2 reads SVGAGI (reference sequence). The CDR3 nucleotides read TGTGCCAGCAACCAAGGGGGGTTGCACACTGAAGCTTTCTTT. Translating gives CASNQGGLHTEAFF.

This chain links TRBV7-9 with TRBJ1-1; D might be TRBD1 (6 bases). The CDR3 runs 11 residues. V dropped 10 bases and J dropped 7 bases, with 13 bases sitting between them. Germline assignment: CDR1 SEHNR and CDR2 FQNEAQ (reference sequence). The CDR3 region is CANSGTLEAFF. CDR3 nucleotide sequence: TGTGCCAACTCGGGGACACTTGAAGCTTTCTTT.